This is a list of T cell receptor beta chains from one sample in a study of CXCR3-negative and CXCR3-positive naive CD8 T cells. Reanalyzing the 5' RACE reads, TCRdb keeps one entry per CDR3 protein, without DNA. In all, the sample yields about 43,000 distinct CDR3 sequences. Sequenced: memory CD8+ T cells from blood. The receptors were gathered from a human donor in good health. Some clones in this sample may be carry-over from other donors' samples. Each CDR3 is given with its conserved first and last residue. Fields, in order: clone size, J gene, V gene, CDR3 protein. Size is stated for part of the rows, as once, few or many counts, or as a class when the clone is expanded.

-	TRBJ1-3	TRBV15	CATSRDLDLTGNTIYF
-	TRBJ2-7	TRBV6-6	CASSSISGVYYEQYF
-	TRBJ2-7	TRBV12-3/TRBV12-4	CASSLSWDSVFEQYF
-	TRBJ2-7	TRBV6-2/TRBV6-3	CASSDTYEQYF
-	TRBJ1-1	TRBV6-1	CAAVLRLTEAFF
-	TRBJ2-1	TRBV14	CASSPTSGGLEQFF
-	TRBJ2-1	TRBV20-1	CSARGTSGGDYNEQFF
-	TRBJ1-2	TRBV4-3	CASSQARGWGYTF
-	TRBJ2-1	TRBV9	CASSVGDHNEQFF
-	TRBJ2-7	TRBV11-3	CASSPRPPGLPARLYF
medium-sized	TRBJ2-7	TRBV7-8	CASSDLGTGYYEQYF
-	TRBJ2-2	TRBV5-5	CASSLRVGRRPNTGELFF
-	TRBJ2-6	TRBV20-1	CSARDPYSTALPVLTF
-	TRBJ2-1	TRBV29-1	CSVDGLANEQFF
-	TRBJ2-1	TRBV7-2	CASSPDTTTLNEQFF
-	TRBJ2-3	TRBV14	CASSQDVDFRDTQYF
-	TRBJ2-1	TRBV11-3	CASSSASTEQFF
-	TRBJ2-1	TRBV7-2	CASSLTSGRYNEQFF
-	TRBJ2-7	TRBV6-2/TRBV6-3	CASSWTGGYEQYF
-	TRBJ2-2	TRBV6-4	CASSSGQGNTGELFF
-	TRBJ2-1	TRBV7-9	CASSRQGRGYNEQFF
-	TRBJ1-2	TRBV5-1	CASSGITGTGEVYLYDYTF
-	TRBJ1-2	TRBV7-9	CASSLPGSGYGYTF
-	TRBJ1-1	TRBV20-1	CSAQPVKNTEAFF
-	TRBJ2-7	TRBV11-3	CASSTGLAGSHEQYF
-	TRBJ2-1	TRBV12-3/TRBV12-4	CASSLALWDRYGEQFF
-	TRBJ2-2	TRBV4-1	CASSQTNTGELFF
-	TRBJ2-5	TRBV7-6	CASSSRSGGDETQYF
-	TRBJ2-2	TRBV7-2	CASSLVVVPGLATGELFF
-	TRBJ1-5	TRBV3-1	CASSQGWRTDGHQPQHF
-	TRBJ2-3	TRBV11-3	CASSLVPGGPTDTQYF
-	TRBJ2-2	TRBV20-1	CSATSGGDTGELFF
-	TRBJ2-7	TRBV7-2	CASSLESGVSSYEQYF
-	TRBJ2-7	TRBV29-1	CSVEETGTGKSYEQYF
-	TRBJ2-7	TRBV29-1	CSVAGGPSGYEQYF
medium-sized	TRBJ2-7	TRBV7-9	CASSSSGTSRINEQYF
-	TRBJ2-5	TRBV7-9	CASSPLSETQYF
-	TRBJ1-2	TRBV20-1	CSARVSTTEIYGYTF
-	TRBJ2-3	TRBV27	CASSPLAALTDTQYF
-	TRBJ2-5	TRBV28	CASSPLTSGGEIETQYF
-	TRBJ1-5	TRBV28	CASSREAGAISNQPQHF
-	TRBJ2-2	TRBV10-3	CAITDPTGNTGELFF
-	TRBJ2-1	TRBV7-2	CASSLADETSDEQFF
-	TRBJ1-3	TRBV29-1	CSVDGVGNTIYF
-	TRBJ1-1	TRBV4-2	CASSQEREVAEAFF
-	TRBJ2-1	TRBV11-3	CASSLAPGLAEDNEQFF
-	TRBJ2-3	TRBV4-2	CASSQDLGTSGTDTQYF
-	TRBJ2-3	TRBV27	CASSSQRTDTQYF
-	TRBJ2-7	TRBV20-1	CSARGLNLYEQYF
-	TRBJ1-5	TRBV5-1	CASRSGLSDQPQHF
medium-sized	TRBJ1-1	TRBV6-2/TRBV6-3	CASSYEGWTEAFF
-	TRBJ1-1	TRBV5-1	CASSREGPGGRTEAFF
-	TRBJ2-5	TRBV2	CASSPPMGGETQYF
-	TRBJ2-2	TRBV9	CASSDPGLAETYTGELFF
-	TRBJ1-1	TRBV5-1	CASSLDQNTEAFF
medium-sized	TRBJ2-1	TRBV6-2/TRBV6-3	CASDRAGSYNEQFF
-	TRBJ2-7	TRBV20-1	CSARDIEGGLAYEQYF